This T cell receptor (beta chain) was profiled in a study of blood T cell repertoires in COVID-19. Turning to the study itself: The origin of the acute and convalescent COVID-19 samples was the United States, Italy and Spain. The analysed material was cDNA or gDNA that came from T cells, B-cell-depleted T cells, or PBMCs.

Germline CDR1 is SGHKS and CDR2 is YYEKEE (reference sequence). Trimming stripped 4 bases from V and 4 bases from J, with 14 bases between. The CDR3 is made up of 14 amino acids. Study processing details: Researchers report that nucleated cell counts were estimated from reference gene primer amplification. Sequencing used immunoSEQ multiplex PCR; TCRdb keeps in-frame clones, though not all of them. That table supplies the V and J calls and clone size; D and trimming were determined from the DNA. The repertoire holds about 170,000 clones, more than 75% seen once, with roughly 3.3% in the top ten. Sequenced sample: peripheral blood. The chain combines TRBV5-5 with TRBJ2-5; possibly TRBD2 for D (6 bases). The sequence came from a man in his 70s with acute or convalescent COVID-19. This CDR3 is CASSTSGTRETQYF. The DNA of the CDR3 is TGTGCCAGCAGCACCTCCGGGACTCGAGAGACCCAGTACTTC.